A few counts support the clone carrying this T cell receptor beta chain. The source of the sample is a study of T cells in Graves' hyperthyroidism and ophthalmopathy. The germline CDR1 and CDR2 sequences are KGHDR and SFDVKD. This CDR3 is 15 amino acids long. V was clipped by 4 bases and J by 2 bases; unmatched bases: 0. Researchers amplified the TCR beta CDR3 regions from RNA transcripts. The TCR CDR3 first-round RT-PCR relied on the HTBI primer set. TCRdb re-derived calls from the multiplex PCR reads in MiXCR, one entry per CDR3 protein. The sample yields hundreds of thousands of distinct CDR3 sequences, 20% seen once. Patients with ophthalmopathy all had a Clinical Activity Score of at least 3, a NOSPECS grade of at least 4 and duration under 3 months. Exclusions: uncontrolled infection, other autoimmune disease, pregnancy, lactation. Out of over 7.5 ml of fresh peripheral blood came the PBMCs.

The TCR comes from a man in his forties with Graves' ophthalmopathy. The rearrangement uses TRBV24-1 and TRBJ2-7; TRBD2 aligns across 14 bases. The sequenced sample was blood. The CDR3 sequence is CATSEGLAGAYEQYF. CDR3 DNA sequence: TGTGCCACCAGTGAGGGACTAGCGGGAGCCTACGAGCAGTACTTC.